The T cell receptor beta chain under discussion was sequenced for a study of PD-1 blockade in mismatch repair-deficient tumors. The CDR3 loop spans 14 amino acids. This clone was counted only a few times. A few pembrolizumab responders had their TCRs sequenced. Some clones are missing from TCRdb's copy, which holds only in-frame ones; the method was immunoSEQ multiplex PCR. The sample records about 63,000 clones, about 87% being singletons. The source of this sequence is an adult with mismatch repair-deficient cancer. V and J are TRBV21-1 and TRBJ2-5; the DNA was not used to check the table's D call, TRBD2. TRBV21-1 is annotated as a pseudogene. Here the sequenced sample was peripheral blood, taken 52 weeks after starting pembrolizumab. CDR3 bases: TGTGCCAGCAACAAAGGGGAGGTAGGAGAGACCCAGTACTTC. It encodes CASNKGEVGETQYF.